These 20 T cell receptor beta chains originate from one sample sequenced in a study of response to subunit inactivated influenza vaccine. MiXCR, run by TCRdb on the RT-PCR reads, gives a single entry per CDR3 protein. The sample lists approximately 530,000 distinct CDR3 sequences, 6.5% to 8% seen once, with over 10% in the top ten. The material sequenced was PBMCs from blood, taken less than 30 months after vaccination. The receptors here all came from a man aged 50-75 years who received an inactivated influenza vaccine.

In this sample, this clonotype turned up a few times. The chain carries TRBV6-1 and TRBJ1-1, with TRBD1 matching over 9 bases. The germline V gene encodes CDR1 MNHNS and CDR2 SASEGT. The CDR3 runs to 17 residues. V was clipped by 6 bases and J by 0 bases; unmatched bases: 11. DNA of the CDR3: TGTGCCAGCAGCCCTAGGACAGGGGCGGGTTTGAACACTGAAGCTTTCTTT. Its protein product is CASSPRTGAGLNTEAFF.

This clonotype was observed at least ten times. V and J are TRBV5-1 and TRBJ2-2; D might be TRBD2 (6 bases). The CDR3 extends over 19 amino acids. Germline CDR1 reads SGHRS; CDR2 reads YFSETQ. V was cut by 0 bases and J by 0 bases, with 18 bases left in between. CDR3: CASSLGLGRTNSNTGELFF. The CDR3 DNA sequence: TGCGCCAGCAGCTTGGGGCTTGGGCGGACTAATTCGAACACCGGGGAGCTGTTTTTT.

In regard to this clonotype: The junction shows a germline mismatch at one end, possibly a read error. The V and J genes are TRBV7-7 and TRBJ2-1, with 9 nucleotides matching TRBD1. The length of the CDR3 is 15 residues. CDR1 is SSHAT and CDR2 is FNYEAQ in the germline V gene (reference sequence). The CDR3 nucleotides are TGTGCTAGCAGCGAAACAGGGGGCCCTTACAATGAGCAGTTCTTC. Residues: CASSETGGPYNEQFF.

This clonotype was seen at least ten times. The chain joins TRBV7-9 to TRBJ1-4, with D tentatively TRBD1 (6 bases). Germline CDR1 reads SEHNR; CDR2 reads FQNEAQ (reference sequence). Trimming removed 5 bases at V and 5 bases at J, with 12 bases between. This CDR3 is built from 14 residues. The CDR3, as DNA: TGTGCCAGCAGCGGCGGGACACGCAATGAAAAACTGTTTTTT. As protein: CASSGGTRNEKLFF.

At least ten counts were recorded for this clonotype. The chain recombines TRBV7-2 with TRBJ2-2, with TRBD1 identical over 7 bases. V lost 6 bases to trimming and J lost 1 base; unmatched junction nucleotides: 8. The CDR3 is made up of 16 amino acids. Germline-derived CDR1 and CDR2 are SGHTA and FQGNSA. The CDR3, as DNA: TGTGCCAGCAGACCATCAGGGGGAGTGAACACCGGGGAGCTGTTTTTT. This translates into CASRPSGGVNTGELFF.

This clonotype turned up a few times. The genes are TRBV11-1 and TRBJ2-5, with 7 bases aligning to TRBD2. The CDR3 spans 20 residues. Germline CDR1 reads SGHAT; CDR2 reads FQDESV (reference sequence). Trimming took 1 base from V and 4 from J; bases not matched to a gene: 21. The CDR3 is CASSLELRPRDYHDGETQYF. The CDR3 DNA follows: TGTGCCAGCAGCTTAGAATTGCGGCCACGGGACTATCATGATGGAGAGACCCAGTACTTC.

This clonotype came up many times. The chain is built from TRBV5-6 and TRBJ1-4; tentatively, D is TRBD1 (6 bases). Germline V gene data show CDR1 as SGHDT and CDR2 as YYEEEE. CDR3 length equals 16 residues. V shed 3 bases and J shed 3 bases, with 15 bases lying between them. The CDR3 loop is CASSSTTGASNEKLFF. The DNA of the CDR3 is TGTGCCAGCAGCTCAACGACGGGGGCATCTAATGAAAAACTGTTTTTT.

The V call is TRBV5-1, the J call TRBJ2-3; 7 bases match TRBD1. Germline V gene data show CDR1 as SGHRS and CDR2 as YFSETQ. V was pared by 2 bases and J by 0 bases, with 6 bases of the junction left unmatched. The CDR3 consists of 16 residues. CDR3 amino acids: CASSFGQALSTDTQYF. The DNA for the CDR3 is TGCGCCAGCAGCTTTGGACAGGCTCTAAGCACAGATACGCAGTATTTT. The full variable domain, rest sourced from reference TRBV5-1 and TRBJ2-3, is KAGVTQTPRYLIKTRGQQVTLSCSPISGHRSVSWYQQTPGQGLQFLFEYFSETQRNKGNFPGRFSGRQFSNSRSEMNVSTLELGDSALYLCASSFGQALSTDTQYFGPGTRLTVL.

This clonotype was observed a handful of times. The genes are TRBV5-4 and TRBJ1-4; TRBD1 matches 9 bases. The germline V gene encodes CDR1 SGHNT and CDR2 YYREEE (reference sequence). V dropped 2 bases and J dropped 7; count of bases not matched to a gene: 6. This CDR3 has 15 residues. CDR3 region: CASSFRGDRAEKLFF. As DNA, the CDR3 is TGTGCCAGCAGCTTTCGAGGGGACAGGGCTGAAAAACTGTTTTTT.

This chain links TRBV12-3 or TRBV12-4 with TRBJ1-2; D perhaps matches TRBD1 (6 bases). The length of the CDR3 is 14 residues. V dropped 5 bases and J dropped 8 bases, with 18 bases sitting between them. CDR3 DNA sequence: TGTGCCAGCAGTAGAGACAGGCCGGGCTGGGGCTACACCTTC. This gives the protein CASSRDRPGWGYTF.

This clonotype was observed a few times. This chain joins TRBV7-2 and TRBJ2-3; D may be TRBD1 (5 bases). V shed 5 bases and J shed 3 bases, with 15 bases lying between them. The CDR3 is made up of 15 amino acids. Looked up from germline, CDR1 is SGHTA and CDR2 is FQGNSA. CDR3 amino acids: CASSATGFGTDTQYF. As DNA, the CDR3 is TGTGCCAGCAGCGCAACAGGCTTCGGTACAGATACGCAGTATTTT. The full variable domain, completed using reference TRBV7-2 and TRBJ2-3, is GAGVSQSPSNKVTEKGKDVELRCDPISGHTALYWYRQSLGQGLEFLIYFQGNSAPDKSGLPSDRFSAERTGGSVSTLTIQRTQQEDSAVYLCASSATGFGTDTQYFGPGTRLTVL.

This clonotype was seen repeatedly, ten times or more. The V and J genes are TRBV7-9 and TRBJ2-7; perhaps D is TRBD1 or TRBD2 (5 bases each). This CDR3 contains 14 residues. V lost 5 bases and J 3 bases, leaving 14 bases between the germline ends. Germline CDR1 is SEHNR and CDR2 is FQNEAQ (reference sequence). The CDR3 loop is CASSLGLGVYEQYF. The CDR3 DNA reads TGTGCCAGCAGCCTCGGACTGGGGGTCTACGAGCAGTACTTC. Based on the CDR3 plus reference TRBV7-9 and TRBJ2-7, the full variable domain is DTGVSQNPRHKITKRGQNVTFRCDPISEHNRLYWYRQTLGQGPEFLTYFQNEAQLEKSRLLSDRFSAERPKGSFSTLEIQRTEQGDSAMYLCASSLGLGVYEQYFGPGTRLTVT.

The table lists this clonotype with many counts. This sequence joins TRBV12-3 or TRBV12-4 and TRBJ2-5; D is undetermined. CDR3 length: 13 amino acids. Between the trimmed V and J ends, which lost 6 bases and 1 base, there was a span of 9 bases. The CDR3 sequence: CASSLTSQETQYF. CDR3 in DNA: TGTGCCAGCAGCCTCACTTCCCAAGAGACCCAGTACTTC.

This clonotype has just a few counts. This rearrangement joins TRBV7-2 to TRBJ2-3; D call uncertain. The CDR3 has 17 residues. Germline loops: CDR1 SGHTA, CDR2 FQGNSA. Trimming stripped 2 bases from V and 0 bases from J, with 15 bases between. This CDR3 reads CASSLIGSYPSTDTQYF. The CDR3 nucleotides are TGTGCCAGCAGCTTAATAGGGTCATACCCAAGCACAGATACGCAGTATTTT.

This clonotype was seen more than once but under ten times. The chain couples TRBV3-1 to TRBJ2-7; possible D gene TRBD2, 6 bases. The V gene lost 3 bases and the J gene lost 3 bases, with 9 bases spanning the gap. The CDR3 runs to 13 residues. The germline V gene encodes CDR1 LGHDT and CDR2 YNNKEL (reference sequence). The CDR3 DNA sequence: TGTGCCAGCAGCCAGATGGAGGGCTACGAGCAGTACTTC. Translating gives CASSQMEGYEQYF.

This clonotype occurred a few times. The CDR3 DNA sequence: TGTGCCTGGAGTGCGAGGGGGCCAACTGAAGCTTTCTTT. As protein: CAWSARGPTEAFF. The chain uses TRBV30 and TRBJ1-1, with TRBD1 matching over 7 bases. The CDR3 consists of 13 residues. The trim removed 1 base at V and 5 bases at J, leaving 4 bases unmatched. The germline gives CDR1 GTSNPN, CDR2 SVGIG (reference sequence). The full variable domain, completed using reference TRBV30 and TRBJ1-1, is SQTIHQWPATLVQPVGSPLSLECTVEGTSNPNLYWYRQAAGRGLQLLFYSVGIGQISSEVPQNLSASRPQDRQFILSSKKLLLSDSGFYLCAWSARGPTEAFFGQGTRLTVV.

CDR3 residues: CASSARTADNEQFF. The DNA of the CDR3 is TGTGCCAGCAGTGCAAGGACGGCAGACAATGAGCAGTTCTTC. The chain carries TRBV2 and TRBJ2-1; no firm D call. V lost 4 bases, J lost 5 bases, and 12 bases lay in between. The CDR3 runs to 14 residues. Per the germline V gene, CDR1 is SNHLY and CDR2 is FYNNEI.

The J gene is TRBJ2-2, the V gene TRBV20-1; 7 bases line up with TRBD1. The CDR3 loop spans 15 amino acids. Per the germline V gene, CDR1 is DFQATT and CDR2 is SNEGSKA (reference sequence). J gave up 2 bases and V 3 bases, and 6 bases lay outside the gene matches. The CDR3 DNA reads TGCAGTGCTAGGGACAGGACACATAACACCGGGGAGCTGTTTTTT. Its translation is CSARDRTHNTGELFF.

The sample holds a few counts of this clonotype. An end of the junction differs from the germline gene, which may be a read error. The rearrangement uses TRBV20-1 and TRBJ2-7; possible D gene TRBD2, 5 bases. The germline V gene encodes CDR1 DFQATT and CDR2 SNEGSKA (reference sequence). CDR3 length: 15 residues. CDR3 in amino acids: CSARGWGVFSNEQYF. The CDR3 DNA reads TGCAGTGCTAGAGGATGGGGAGTTTTCTCCAACGAGCAGTACTTC.

This clonotype was seen more than once but under ten times. The V gene is TRBV11-1, the J gene TRBJ2-7; 10 bases fit TRBD2. The CDR3 covers 18 residues. The V and J ends lost 0 bases and 3 bases, in that order; junction bases with no gene match: 11. Germline CDR1 reads SGHAT; CDR2 reads FQDESV (reference sequence). As DNA, the CDR3 is TGTGCCAGCAGCTTAGCGCTAGCGGGAGTCTTTACAGACTACGAGCAGTACTTC. Translating it yields CASSLALAGVFTDYEQYF. Combining the CDR3 with reference TRBV11-1 and TRBJ2-7 gives the whole variable domain EAEVAQSPRYKITEKSQAVAFWCDPISGHATLYWYRQILGQGPELLVQFQDESVVDDSQLPKDRFSAERLKGVDSTLKIQPAELGDSAMYLCASSLALAGVFTDYEQYFGPGTRLTVT.